The clone carrying this T cell receptor beta chain appeared a single time. Its antigen is still unknown. Sequenced by immunoSEQ multiplex PCR; TCRdb stores in-frame clones only, minus some. The data show more than 150,000 clones, 75% to 90% seen once. Trimming took 5 bases from V and 0 from J; bases not matched to a gene: 8. This CDR3 region has 17 residues. The germline V gene has CDR1 SGHVS and CDR2 FQNEAQ. This record comes from a study of T cell responses to AZD1222 COVID-19 vaccine. Findings and limits, study-wide: Just a handful of AZD1222 recipients were seropositive at baseline. Repertoire sampling happened only post peak T cell response. Receipt of two AZD1222 doses was followed by a rise in Spike-specific TCR breadth and depth. With dominance at 160-218 and 743-854, vaccine-associated CD4 TCRs spanned spike.

This specimen consisted of peripheral blood, obtained 28 days after the second AZD1222 dose. This rearrangement joins TRBV7-8 to TRBJ2-5; 11 positions agree with TRBD2. The receptor was isolated from an adult who received the AZD1222 COVID-19 vaccine. The CDR3 DNA sequence: TGTGCCAGCAGCCCCATAGCGGGAGGGTTGTACCAAGAGACCCAGTACTTC. Amino acid sequence: CASSPIAGGLYQETQYF.